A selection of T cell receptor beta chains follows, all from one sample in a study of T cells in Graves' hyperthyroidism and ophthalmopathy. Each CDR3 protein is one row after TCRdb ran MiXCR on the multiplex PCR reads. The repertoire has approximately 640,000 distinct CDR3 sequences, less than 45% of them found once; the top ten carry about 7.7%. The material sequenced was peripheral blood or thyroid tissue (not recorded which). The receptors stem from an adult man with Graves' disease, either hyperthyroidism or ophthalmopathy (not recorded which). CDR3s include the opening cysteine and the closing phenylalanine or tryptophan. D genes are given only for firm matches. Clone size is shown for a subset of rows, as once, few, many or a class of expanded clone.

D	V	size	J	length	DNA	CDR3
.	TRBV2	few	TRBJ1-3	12	TGTGCCAGCAGTGGACAGGCGAACACCATATATTTT	CASSGQANTIYF
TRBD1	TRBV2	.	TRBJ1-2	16	TGTGCCAGCAGTGTACCCCGGGACAGGGCAGGCTATGGCTACACCTTC	CASSVPRDRAGYGYTF
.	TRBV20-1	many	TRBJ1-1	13	TGCAGTGCTTGGGACATGGGGAACACTGAAGCTTTCTTT	CSAWDMGNTEAFF
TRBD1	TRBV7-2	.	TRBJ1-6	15	TGTGCCAGCAGCGGATGGGACAGCGGATCCTCACCCCTCCACTTT	CASSGWDSGSSPLHF
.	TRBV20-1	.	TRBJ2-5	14	TGCAGTGCTAGTGCCAGCGGGTTTGGCGAGACCCAGTACTTC	CSASASGFGETQYF
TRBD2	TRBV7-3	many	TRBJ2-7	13	TGTGCCATACGACTAGCGGGGGATGTTGAGCAGTACTTC	CAIRLAGDVEQYF
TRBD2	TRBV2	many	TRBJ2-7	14	TGTGCCAGCAGGGTAGCGGGAGGGCCGGGCGAGCAGTACTTC	CASRVAGGPGEQYF
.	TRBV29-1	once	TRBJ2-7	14	TGCAGCGTTGAAGAGCCGGGGTCCCCCTACGAGCAGTACTTC	CSVEEPGSPYEQYF
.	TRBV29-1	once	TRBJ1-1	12	TGCAGCGTAAAAGGGCCGGGCACTGAAGCTTCCTTT	CSVKGPGTEASF
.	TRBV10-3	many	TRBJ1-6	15	TGTGCCATCAGTGGGCGGGGGGTTAATAATTCACCCCTCCACTTT	CAISGRGVNNSPLHF
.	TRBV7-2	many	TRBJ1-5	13	TGTGCCAGCAGCTTAGCACGGAATCAGCCCCAGCATTTT	CASSLARNQPQHF
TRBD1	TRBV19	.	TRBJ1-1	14	TGTGCCAGTAGTTTGCGGACAGGGGACCCTGAAGCTTTCTTT	CASSLRTGDPEAFF
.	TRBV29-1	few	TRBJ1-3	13	TGCAGCGTTGAGGTGAATTCTGGAAACACCATATATTTT	CSVEVNSGNTIYF
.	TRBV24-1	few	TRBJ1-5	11	TGTGCGGGTGGAGGGAATCAGCCCCAGCATTTT	CAGGGNQPQHF
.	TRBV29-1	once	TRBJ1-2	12	TGCAGCCATCCCGGGACAAACTATGGCTACACCTTC	CSHPGTNYGYTF
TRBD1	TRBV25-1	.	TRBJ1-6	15	TGTGCCACTTCTCCCCTAGACAGGGAAGGTTCACCCCTCCACTTT	CATSPLDREGSPLHF
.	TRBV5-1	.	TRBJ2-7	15	TGTGCCAGCAAGGAGGCGGGGCGCGCCTCCTACGAGCAGTACTTC	CASKEAGRASYEQYF
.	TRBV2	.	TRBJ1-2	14	TGTGCCAGCAGTGAAGGTAGCGGCTTCTATGGCTACACCTTC	CASSEGSGFYGYTF
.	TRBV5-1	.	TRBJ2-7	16	TGCGCCAGCTGGCTTGACCCCGGAGCATCCTTATACGAGCAGTACTTC	CASWLDPGASLYEQYF
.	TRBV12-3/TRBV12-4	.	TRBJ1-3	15	TGTGCCAGCAGCCGGGGTGAAGTTTCTGGAAACACCATATATTTT	CASSRGEVSGNTIYF
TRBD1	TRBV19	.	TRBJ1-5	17	TGTGCCGGTACGCCCCTGACAGGGTGGGAGGGCAATCAGCCCCAGCATTTT	CAGTPLTGWEGNQPQHF
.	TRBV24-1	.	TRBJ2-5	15	TGTGCCACCACCGACCGACTAGAGGTGTCGGAGACCCAGTACTTC	CATTDRLEVSETQYF
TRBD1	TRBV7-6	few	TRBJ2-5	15	TGTGCCAGCAGCGAGGACAGGGGGCGTAGGGAGACCCAGTACTTC	CASSEDRGRRETQYF
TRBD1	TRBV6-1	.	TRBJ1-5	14	TGTGCCAGCAGTGACACAGGGGTAAATCAGCCCCAGCATTTT	CASSDTGVNQPQHF
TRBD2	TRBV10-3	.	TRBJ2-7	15	TGTGCCATCAGCCCAGGACTAGCGGGAGGTTACGAGCAGTACTTC	CAISPGLAGGYEQYF
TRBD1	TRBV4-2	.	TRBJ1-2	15	TGTGCCAGCAGCCTATGGGACAGGGTGGGCTATGGCTACACCTTC	CASSLWDRVGYGYTF
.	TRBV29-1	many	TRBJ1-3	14	TGCAGCGTCGAAGGGGCGAGCTCTGGAAACACCATATATTTT	CSVEGASSGNTIYF
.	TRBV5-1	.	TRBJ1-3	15	TGCGCCAGCAGCCAGGGACCTATGTCTGGAAACACCATATATTTT	CASSQGPMSGNTIYF
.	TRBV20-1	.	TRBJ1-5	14	TGCAGTGCTGGCCCGTGGGGTAGCAATCAGCCCCAGCATTTT	CSAGPWGSNQPQHF
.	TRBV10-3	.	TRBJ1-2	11	TGTGCCAGCGGCAGCTACTATGGCTACACCTTC	CASGSYYGYTF
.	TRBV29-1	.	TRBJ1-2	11	TGCAGAGAGGACCGACAGGATGGCTACACCTTC	CREDRQDGYTF
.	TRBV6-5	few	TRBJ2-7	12	TGTGCCAGCAAAAACCTGGCCGGCGAGCAGTACTTC	CASKNLAGEQYF
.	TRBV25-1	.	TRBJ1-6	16	TGTGCCAGCGTTACGGAAGAGGACGGGAATAATTCACCCCTCCACTTT	CASVTEEDGNNSPLHF
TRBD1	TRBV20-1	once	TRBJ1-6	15	TGCAGTGTCCGTGCGGACAGGGGGCGCGATTCACCCCTCCACTTT	CSVRADRGRDSPLHF
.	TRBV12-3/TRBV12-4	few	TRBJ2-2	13	TGTGCCAGCAAGACGGGGAACACCGGGGAGCTGTTTTTT	CASKTGNTGELFF
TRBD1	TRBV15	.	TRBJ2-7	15	TGTGCCACCAGCAGAGAGACAGGGTGGTCCTACGAGCAGTACTTC	CATSRETGWSYEQYF
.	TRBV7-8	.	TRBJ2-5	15	TGCGCCAGCAGCCAGAATCCCGGGGGACAAGAGACCCAGTACTTC	CASSQNPGGQETQYF
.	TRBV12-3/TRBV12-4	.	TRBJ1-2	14	TGTGCCAGCAGTAGGGGCAGGGGCAACTATGGCTACACCTTC	CASSRGRGNYGYTF
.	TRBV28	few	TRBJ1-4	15	TGTGCCAGCAGTTTATATGGCAGGGAAGGTGAAAAACTGTTTTTT	CASSLYGREGEKLFF
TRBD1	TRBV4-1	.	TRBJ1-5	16	TGCGCCAGCAGCCCGACAGGGGCGGGGGGCAATCAGCCCCAGCATTTT	CASSPTGAGGNQPQHF
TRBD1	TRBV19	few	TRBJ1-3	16	TGTGCCAGCAGTACTCGACAGGGGGCTAGTGGAAACACCATATATTTT	CASSTRQGASGNTIYF
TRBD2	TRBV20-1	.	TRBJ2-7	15	TGCAGTGCTAGAGGGCTAGCGGGAGTTCCCTACGAGCAGTACTTC	CSARGLAGVPYEQYF
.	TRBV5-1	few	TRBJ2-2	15	TGCGCCAGCAGCTTGGGACAGGTATTCACCGGGGAGCTGTTTTTT	CASSLGQVFTGELFF
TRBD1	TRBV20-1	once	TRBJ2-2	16	TGCAGTGCTAGGGCCCCCACAGGGGGATCAACCGGGGAGCTGTTTTTT	CSARAPTGGSTGELFF
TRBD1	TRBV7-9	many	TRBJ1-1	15	TGTGCCACCATAGACAGGGTCGATTTCGGTATTGAAGCTTTCTTT	CATIDRVDFGIEAFF
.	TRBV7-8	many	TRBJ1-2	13	TGTGCCAGCAGCAGGGGGATTAACTATGGCTACACCTTC	CASSRGINYGYTF
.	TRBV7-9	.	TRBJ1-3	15	TGTGCCAGCAGCCAAGTGGCCAGCTCTGGAAACACCATATATTTT	CASSQVASSGNTIYF
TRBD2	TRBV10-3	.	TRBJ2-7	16	TGTGCCATCAGTCCGAGAGGGACTAGCGGGATCTACGAGCAGTACTTC	CAISPRGTSGIYEQYF
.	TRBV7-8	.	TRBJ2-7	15	TGTGCCAGCAGCTTTGCGGGGCTAAGCTCCTACGAGCAGTACTTC	CASSFAGLSSYEQYF
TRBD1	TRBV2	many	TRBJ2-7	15	TGTGCCAGCAGTGAGGAGGGACAGGACTGGTACGAGCAGTACTTC	CASSEEGQDWYEQYF
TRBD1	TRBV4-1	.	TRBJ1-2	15	TGTGCCAGCTCACCGGGACAGCCCTCAGACTATGGCTACACCTTC	CASSPGQPSDYGYTF
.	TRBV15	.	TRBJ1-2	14	TGTGCCACCAGCAGGCCCGGGCAGGACTATGGCTACACCTTC	CATSRPGQDYGYTF